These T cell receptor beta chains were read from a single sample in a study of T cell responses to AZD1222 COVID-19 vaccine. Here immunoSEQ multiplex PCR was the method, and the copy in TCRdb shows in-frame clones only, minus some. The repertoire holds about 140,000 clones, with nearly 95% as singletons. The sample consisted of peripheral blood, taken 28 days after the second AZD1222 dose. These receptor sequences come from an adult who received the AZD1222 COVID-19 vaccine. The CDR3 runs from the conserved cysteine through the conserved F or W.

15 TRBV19 CASSPGRATNEKLFF
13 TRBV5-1 CASSLADKYGYTF
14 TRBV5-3 CATSDRVAYNEQFF
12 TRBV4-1 CASSQGNTEAFF
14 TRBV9 CASSGGGGPGEQYF
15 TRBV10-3 CAITAGIRGSTEAFF
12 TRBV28 CASRGTGGKQYF
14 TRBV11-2 CASSEGVLGQPQHF
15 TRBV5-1 CASSRGGTENQPQHF
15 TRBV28 CASSKGQGAYTEAFF
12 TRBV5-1 CASSLGRDGYTF
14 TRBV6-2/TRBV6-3 CASRFHSGANVLTF
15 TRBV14 CASSPRTGVGNTIYF
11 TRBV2 CASKMTGELFF
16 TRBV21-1 CASSNRGTGICYEQFF
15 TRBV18 CASSLGQGVGETQYF
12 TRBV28 CALREMNTEAFF
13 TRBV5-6 CASSSPGSVTQYF
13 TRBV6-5 CASSYNGNYGYTF
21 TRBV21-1 CASSKSRVKTPSADHTGELFF
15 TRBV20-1 CSASIEGVGDYGYTF
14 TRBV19 CASSSVAGLETQYF
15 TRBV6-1 CASSERGQFNQPQHF
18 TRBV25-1 CASSDLRFSTGDNQPQHF
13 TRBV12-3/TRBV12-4 CASRGEGLGGYTF
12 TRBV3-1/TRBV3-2 CASSPYNSPLHF
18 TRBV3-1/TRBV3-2 CASSQGGNPGQGNYGYTF
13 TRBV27 CASSPGLTYEQYF
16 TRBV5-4 CASSFSGLAGKKTQYF
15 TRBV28 CASNSRDRAPETQYF
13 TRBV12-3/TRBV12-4 CASSKGINYGYTF
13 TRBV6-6 CAIRQDPNYGYTF
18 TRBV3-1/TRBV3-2 CASSQAGETGGDWTEAFF
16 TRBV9 CASSVEGFLRQETQYF
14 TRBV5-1 CASSLGGVGDEQYF
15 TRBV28 CASSFEHSGANVLTF
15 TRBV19 CASSPHKSSYNEQFF
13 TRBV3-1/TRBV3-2 CASSQVGAVEQFF
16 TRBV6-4 CASSVCRCYSNQPQHF
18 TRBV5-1 CASSLSTTGTGSNSPLHF
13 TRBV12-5 CASAIDRGYEQYF
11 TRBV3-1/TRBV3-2 CASSHGGGYTF